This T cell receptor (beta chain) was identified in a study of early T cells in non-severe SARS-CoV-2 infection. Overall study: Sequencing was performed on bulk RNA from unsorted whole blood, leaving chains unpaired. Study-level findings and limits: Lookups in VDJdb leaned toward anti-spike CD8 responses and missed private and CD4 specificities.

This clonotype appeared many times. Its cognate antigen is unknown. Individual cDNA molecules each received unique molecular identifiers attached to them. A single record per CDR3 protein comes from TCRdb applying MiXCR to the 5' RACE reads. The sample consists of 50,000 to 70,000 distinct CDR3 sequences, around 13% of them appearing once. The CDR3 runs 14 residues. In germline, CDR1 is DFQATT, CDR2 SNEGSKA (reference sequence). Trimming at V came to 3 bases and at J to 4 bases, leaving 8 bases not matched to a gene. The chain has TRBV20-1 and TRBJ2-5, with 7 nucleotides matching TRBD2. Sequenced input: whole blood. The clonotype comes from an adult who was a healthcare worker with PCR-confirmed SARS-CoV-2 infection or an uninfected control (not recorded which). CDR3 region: CSARVHGGGETQYF. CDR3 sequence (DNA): TGCAGTGCTAGGGTTCATGGGGGGGGAGAGACCCAGTACTTC.